This T cell receptor beta chain came from a study of beta chain features in type 1 diabetes. This CDR3 region has 15 residues. The ends lost 4 bases at V and 5 bases at J; junction bases unmatched: 6. Germline V gives CDR1 LNHDA, CDR2 SQIVND (reference sequence). What was sequenced were expressed TCRB transcripts, since all of the isolated RNA had been reverse transcribed. Only in-frame clones appear in the TCRdb table, and some are missing; sequencing was by immunoSEQ multiplex PCR. The sample includes roughly 350,000 clones, around 9.6% of them seen just once. Whole-study results and caveats: TCRB CDR3s from Type 1 diabetes patients were moderately but significantly shorter in all four CD4+ subsets. A pattern of fewer insertions and more deletions at VDJ junctions was seen in type 1 diabetes patients.

As regards this clone: Its target is unknown.

This TCR was sampled from a man in his thirties or forties with type 1 diabetes. The specimen was central memory CD4+ T cells from blood. This sequence joins TRBV19 and TRBJ2-2, with 8 bases that match TRBD2. CDR3 in amino acids: CASSNSGGRTGELFF. For the CDR3, the DNA is TGTGCCAGTAGTAATTCGGGAGGGCGAACCGGGGAGCTGTTTTTT.